A single sample gave rise to the 7 T cell receptor beta chains below, sequenced in a study of CD8 T cells in ankylosing spondylitis. From the 5' RACE reads, TCRdb called clonotypes with MiXCR, one entry per CDR3 protein. The sample shows more than 150,000 distinct CDR3 sequences, about 20% of them seen only once. The sequencing sample was made of blood, either unsorted or a sorted T cell fraction (not recorded which). The source of these receptors is a male donor aged 10 to 30 with ankylosing spondylitis or in good health (not recorded which).

This clonotype showed up many times. The CDR3 DNA follows: TGTGCCACCAGTGGTGGGCAAAACTATGGCTACACCTTC. It yields the protein CATSGGQNYGYTF. The V gene is TRBV24-1, the J gene TRBJ1-2; D remains ambiguous. The germline gives CDR1 KGHDR, CDR2 SFDVKD. Trimming took off 5 bases at V and 2 bases at J, with 8 bases between the two ends. CDR3 length: 13 residues.

This clonotype was picked up many times. The rearrangement uses TRBV4-2 and TRBJ2-3, with 7 bases identical to TRBD2. Per the germline V gene, CDR1 is LGHNA and CDR2 is YNFKEQ. The CDR3 consists of 15 residues. The V gene end was trimmed by 5 bases and the J gene end by 0 bases; junction bases not matched to a gene: 5. In nucleotides, the CDR3 is TGTGCCAGCAGCTCCCTCGGGGGGAGCACAGATACGCAGTATTTT. Amino acid sequence: CASSSLGGSTDTQYF.

This clonotype was seen many times. The V and J genes are TRBV5-1 and TRBJ2-2; the D gene is possibly TRBD1 (5 bases). V lost 3 bases and J 2 bases, leaving 8 bases between the germline ends. Germline V gene sequence: CDR1 SGHRS, CDR2 YFSETQ. CDR3 length: 14 amino acids. CDR3 bases: TGCGCCAGCAGCTCGACAGTTAACACCGGGGAGCTGTTTTTT. Encoded protein: CASSSTVNTGELFF.

This clonotype was picked up many times. The CDR3 sequence: CATSDLRTSGTDTDTQYF. The CDR3 DNA is TGTGCCACCAGTGATTTAAGAACTAGCGGGACCGACACAGATACGCAGTATTTT. The chain recombines TRBV24-1 with TRBJ2-3; TRBD2 matches at 10 bases. The J segment lost 2 bases and the V segment lost 1 base, leaving 8 bases of the junction unmatched. This CDR3 is built from 18 residues. Germline V lookup: CDR1 KGHDR, CDR2 SFDVKD.

This clonotype was observed at least ten times. The rearrangement uses TRBV27 and TRBJ2-5; 8 bases line up with TRBD2. CDR1 is MNHEY and CDR2 is SMNVEV in the germline V gene (reference sequence). The CDR3 has 13 residues. The J segment lost 5 bases and the V segment lost 3 bases, leaving 2 bases of the junction unmatched. CDR3 sequence: CASSFGGGETQYF. CDR3 in DNA: TGTGCCAGCAGTTTCGGCGGGGGGGAGACCCAGTACTTC.

This clonotype was counted ten times or more. The V and J genes are TRBV5-1 and TRBJ2-5; D is unclear. V was shortened by 0 bases and J by 3 bases, with 6 bases between the two germline ends. CDR1 and CDR2 from the germline V gene are SGHRS and YFSETQ. CDR3 size: 13 residues. The CDR3 DNA reads as TGCGCCAGCAGCTTGGGTAGCAAAGAGACCCAGTACTTC. It yields the protein CASSLGSKETQYF.

This clonotype was counted between two and nine times. The CDR3 reads CASSNTGGGNEKLFF. The DNA for the CDR3 is TGTGCCAGCAGTAACACAGGGGGCGGTAATGAAAAACTGTTTTTT. The rearrangement joins TRBV27 to TRBJ1-4; TRBD1 matches at 9 bases. Germline lookup yields CDR1 MNHEY and CDR2 SMNVEV (reference sequence). The CDR3 totals 15 residues. Trimming removed 5 bases from V and 4 bases from J; junction bases left unmatched: 5.